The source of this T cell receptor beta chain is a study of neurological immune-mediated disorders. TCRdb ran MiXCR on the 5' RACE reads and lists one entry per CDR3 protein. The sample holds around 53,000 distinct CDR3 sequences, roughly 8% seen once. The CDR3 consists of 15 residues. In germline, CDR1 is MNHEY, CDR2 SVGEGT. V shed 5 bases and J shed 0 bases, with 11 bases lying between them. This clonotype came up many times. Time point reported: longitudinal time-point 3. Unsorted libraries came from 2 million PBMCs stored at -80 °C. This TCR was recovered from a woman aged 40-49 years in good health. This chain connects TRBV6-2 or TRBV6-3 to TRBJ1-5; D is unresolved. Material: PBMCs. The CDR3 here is CASSPLRDSNQPQHF. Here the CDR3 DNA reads TGTGCCAGCAGTCCCCTCAGAGATAGCAATCAGCCCCAGCATTTT.